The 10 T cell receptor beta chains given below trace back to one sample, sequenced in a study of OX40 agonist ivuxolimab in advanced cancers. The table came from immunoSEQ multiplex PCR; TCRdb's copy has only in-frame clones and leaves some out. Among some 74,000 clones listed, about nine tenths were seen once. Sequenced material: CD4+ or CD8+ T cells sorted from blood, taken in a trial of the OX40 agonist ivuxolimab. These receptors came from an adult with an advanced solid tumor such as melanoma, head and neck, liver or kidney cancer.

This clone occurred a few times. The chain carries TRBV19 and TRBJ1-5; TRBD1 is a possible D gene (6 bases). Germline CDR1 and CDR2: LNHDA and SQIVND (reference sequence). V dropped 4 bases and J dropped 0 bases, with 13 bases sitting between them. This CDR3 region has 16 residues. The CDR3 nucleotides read TGTGCCAGTAGTACCTCGGACAGTCTTAGCAATCAGCCCCAGCATTTT. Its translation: CASSTSDSLSNQPQHF.

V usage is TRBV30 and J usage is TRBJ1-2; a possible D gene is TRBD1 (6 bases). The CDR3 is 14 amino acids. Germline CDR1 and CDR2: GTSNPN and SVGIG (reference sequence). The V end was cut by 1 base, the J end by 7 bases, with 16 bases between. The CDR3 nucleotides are TGTGCCTGGAGTGAGCAGAGGGGGACGGCTGGCTACACCTTC. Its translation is CAWSEQRGTAGYTF.

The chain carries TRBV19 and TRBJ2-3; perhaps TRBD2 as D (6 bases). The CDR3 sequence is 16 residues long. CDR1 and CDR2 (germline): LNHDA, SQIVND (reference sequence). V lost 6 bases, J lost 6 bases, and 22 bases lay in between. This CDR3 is CASSLRGGGVSDTQYF. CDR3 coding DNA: TGTGCCAGTAGCCTAAGGGGTGGCGGGGTAAGCGATACGCAGTATTTT.

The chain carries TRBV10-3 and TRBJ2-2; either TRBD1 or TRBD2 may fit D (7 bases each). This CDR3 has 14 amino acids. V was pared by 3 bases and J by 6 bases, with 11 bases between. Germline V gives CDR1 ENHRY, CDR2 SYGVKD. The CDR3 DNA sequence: TGTGCCATCAGTGAACAGGGGAGGGCCGGGGAGCTGTTTTTT. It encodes CAISEQGRAGELFF.

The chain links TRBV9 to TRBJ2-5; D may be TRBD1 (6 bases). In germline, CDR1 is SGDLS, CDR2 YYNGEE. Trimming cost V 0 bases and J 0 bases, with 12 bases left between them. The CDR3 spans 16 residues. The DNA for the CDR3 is TGTGCCAGCAGCGTAGACTCCCGGGACAACCAAGAGACCCAGTACTTC. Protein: CASSVDSRDNQETQYF.

CDR3 loop: CASSVVGSYEQYF. In DNA, the CDR3 is TGCGCCAGCAGCGTGGTCGGGTCCTACGAGCAGTACTTC. The genes are TRBV5-1 and TRBJ2-7; D remains ambiguous. The CDR3 covers 13 residues. Germline lookup yields CDR1 SGHRS and CDR2 YFSETQ. V was shortened by 4 bases and J by 1 base, with 9 bases between the two germline ends. Full variable domain (missing parts from reference TRBV5-1 and TRBJ2-7): KAGVTQTPRYLIKTRGQQVTLSCSPISGHRSVSWYQQTPGQGLQFLFEYFSETQRNKGNFPGRFSGRQFSNSRSEMNVSTLELGDSALYLCASSVVGSYEQYFGPGTRLTVT.

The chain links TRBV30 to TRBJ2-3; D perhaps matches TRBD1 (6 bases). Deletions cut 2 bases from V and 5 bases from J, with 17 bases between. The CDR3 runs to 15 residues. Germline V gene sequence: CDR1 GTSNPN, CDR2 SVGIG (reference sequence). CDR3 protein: CAWSRANLQGDTQYF. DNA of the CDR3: TGTGCCTGGAGTAGGGCTAACCTACAGGGAGATACGCAGTATTTT.

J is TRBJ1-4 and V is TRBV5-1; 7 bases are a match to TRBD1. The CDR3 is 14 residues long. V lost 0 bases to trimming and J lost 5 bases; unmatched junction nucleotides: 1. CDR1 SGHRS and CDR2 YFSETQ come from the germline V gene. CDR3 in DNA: TGCGCCAGCAGCTTGGAAGGGGGCAATGAAAAACTGTTTTTT. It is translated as CASSLEGGNEKLFF.

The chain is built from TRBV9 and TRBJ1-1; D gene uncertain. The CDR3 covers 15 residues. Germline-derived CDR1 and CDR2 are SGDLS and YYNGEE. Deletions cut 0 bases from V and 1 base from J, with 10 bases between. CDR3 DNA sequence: TGTGCCAGCAGCGTAGCTCCCCGGACGAACACTGAAGCTTTCTTT. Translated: CASSVAPRTNTEAFF.

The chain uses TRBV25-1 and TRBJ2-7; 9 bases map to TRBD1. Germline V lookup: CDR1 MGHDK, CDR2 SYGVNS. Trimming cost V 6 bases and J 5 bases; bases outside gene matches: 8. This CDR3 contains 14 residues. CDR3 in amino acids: CASREQGARHEQYF. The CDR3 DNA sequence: TGTGCCAGCAGGGAACAGGGGGCCCGCCACGAGCAGTACTTC.